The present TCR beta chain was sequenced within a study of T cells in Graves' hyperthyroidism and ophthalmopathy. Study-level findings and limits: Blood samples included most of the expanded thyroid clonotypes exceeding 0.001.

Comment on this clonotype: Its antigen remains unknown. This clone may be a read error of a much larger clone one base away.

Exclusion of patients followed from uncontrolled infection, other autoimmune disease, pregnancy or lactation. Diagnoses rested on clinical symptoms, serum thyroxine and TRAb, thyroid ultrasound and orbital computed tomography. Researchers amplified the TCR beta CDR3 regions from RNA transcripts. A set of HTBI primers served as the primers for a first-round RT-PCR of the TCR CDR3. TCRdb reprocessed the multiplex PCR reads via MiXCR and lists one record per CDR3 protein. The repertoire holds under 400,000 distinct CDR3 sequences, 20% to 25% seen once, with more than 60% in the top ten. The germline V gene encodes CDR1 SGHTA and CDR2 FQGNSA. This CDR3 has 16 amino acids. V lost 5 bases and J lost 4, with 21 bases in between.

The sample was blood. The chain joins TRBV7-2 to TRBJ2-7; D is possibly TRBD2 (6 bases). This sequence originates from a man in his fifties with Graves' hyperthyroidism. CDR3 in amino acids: CASSRRGSQEGYEQYF. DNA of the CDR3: TGTGCCAGCAGCCGCCGGGGCTCTCAGGAGGGTTACGAGCAGTACTTC.